Below, one T cell receptor (beta chain) is given with its context. This sample was included in a study of blood T cell repertoires in COVID-19. Overall study: The United States, Italy and Spain provided the acute and convalescent COVID-19 samples. T cells, B-cell-depleted T cells, or PBMCs provided the cDNA or gDNA that served as material.

CDR1 is MNHEY, CDR2 SMNVEV, per germline (reference sequence). The CDR3 length is 13 residues. The V gene end was trimmed by 9 bases and the J gene end by 0 bases; junction bases not matched to a gene: 4. In the original workflow: From reference gene primer amplification, estimates of nucleated cell counts were derived. Sequencing used immunoSEQ multiplex PCR; TCRdb keeps in-frame clones, though not all of them. The DNA gave D and trimming, while V, J and clone size come from that table. Found here are 250,000 to 350,000 clones, approximately 87% of them singletons; the top ten hold less than 3%. The sequence derives from a woman aged 25 to 45 with COVID-19, enrolled during active disease. The sample comprised peripheral blood. V and J are TRBV27 and TRBJ2-7; 8 bases match TRBD1. CDR3 nucleotide sequence: TGTGCCAGTGGGGACAGGTACTCCTACGAGCAGTACTTC. Translating gives CASGDRYSYEQYF.